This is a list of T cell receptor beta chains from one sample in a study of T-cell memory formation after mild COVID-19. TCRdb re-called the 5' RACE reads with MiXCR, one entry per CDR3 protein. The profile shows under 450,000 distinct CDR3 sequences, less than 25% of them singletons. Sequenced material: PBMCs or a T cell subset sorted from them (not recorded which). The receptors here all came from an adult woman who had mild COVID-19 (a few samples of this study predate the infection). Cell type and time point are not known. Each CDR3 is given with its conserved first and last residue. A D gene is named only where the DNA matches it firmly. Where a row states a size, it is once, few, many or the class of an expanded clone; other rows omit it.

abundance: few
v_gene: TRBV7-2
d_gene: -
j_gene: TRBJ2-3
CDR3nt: TGTGCCAGCAGCTCCAGGGAAATAGGCACAGATACGCAGTATTTT
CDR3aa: CASSSREIGTDTQYF

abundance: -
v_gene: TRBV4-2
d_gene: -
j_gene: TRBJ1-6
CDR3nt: TGTGCCAGCAGCCAAGATCCGGGCAGTAGCTCCTATAATTCACCCCTCCACTTT
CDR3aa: CASSQDPGSSSYNSPLHF

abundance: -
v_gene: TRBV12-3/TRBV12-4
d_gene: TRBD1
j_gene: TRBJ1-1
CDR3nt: TGTGCCAGCAGGACAGGGGATAACACTGAATCTTTCTTT
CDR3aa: CASRTGDNTESFF

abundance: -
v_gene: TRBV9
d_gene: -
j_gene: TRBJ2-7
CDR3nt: TGTGCCAGCAGCGTAGTCCCAGGGCTCGAGCAGTACTTC
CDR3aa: CASSVVPGLEQYF

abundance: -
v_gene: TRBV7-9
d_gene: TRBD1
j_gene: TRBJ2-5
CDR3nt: TGTGCCAGCAGCCCCCGTTGGGACAGGGGACAAGAGACCCAGTACTTC
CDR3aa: CASSPRWDRGQETQYF

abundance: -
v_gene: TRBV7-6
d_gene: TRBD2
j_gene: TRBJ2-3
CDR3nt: TGTGCCAGCAGCTCGACAGCGGGAGTGGAGGCAGATACGCAGTATTTT
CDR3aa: CASSSTAGVEADTQYF

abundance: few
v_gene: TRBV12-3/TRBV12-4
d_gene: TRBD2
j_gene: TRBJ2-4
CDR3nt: TGTGCCAGCAGCGTCGGGACTAGCGCGTACTTC
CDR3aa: CASSVGTSAYF

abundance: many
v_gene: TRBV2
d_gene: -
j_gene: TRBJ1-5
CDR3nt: TGTGCCAGCAGCGTGGAACGAGGCAATCAGCCCCAGCATTTT
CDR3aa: CASSVERGNQPQHF

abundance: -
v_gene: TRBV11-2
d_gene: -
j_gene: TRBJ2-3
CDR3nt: TGTGCCAGCAGCTTCTACAACACAGATACGCAGTATTTT
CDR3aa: CASSFYNTDTQYF

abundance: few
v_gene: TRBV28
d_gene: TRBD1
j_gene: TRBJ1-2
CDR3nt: TGTGCCAGCAGTTTACAAGACCGGGACAGCCGTACTAACTATGGCTACACCTTC
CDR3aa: CASSLQDRDSRTNYGYTF

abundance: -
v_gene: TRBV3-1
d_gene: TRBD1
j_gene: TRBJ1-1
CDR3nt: TGTGCCAGCAGCCAAGGGGACTCGACAGGGGGCTTTGGGAAAGCTTTCTTT
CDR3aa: CASSQGDSTGGFGKAFF

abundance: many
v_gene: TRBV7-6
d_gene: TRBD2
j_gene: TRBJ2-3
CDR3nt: TGTGCCAGCAGCCCAGTACTAGCGGGAGGTTTAGATACGCAGTATTTT
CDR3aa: CASSPVLAGGLDTQYF

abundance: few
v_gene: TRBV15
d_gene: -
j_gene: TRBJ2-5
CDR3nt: TGTGCCACCAGCAGAGCTCGGGACTCCCCAGACTTC
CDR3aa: CATSRARDSPDF

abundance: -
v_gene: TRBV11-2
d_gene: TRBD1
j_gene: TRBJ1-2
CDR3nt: TGTGCCAGCTCCTGGACCCAGGGACAGGGAGTGGACTATGGCTACACCTTC
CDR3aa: CASSWTQGQGVDYGYTF

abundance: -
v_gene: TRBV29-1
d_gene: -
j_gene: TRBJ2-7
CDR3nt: TGCAGCGTTGCGGACAGTTCGGCGTACTCCGAGCAGTACTTC
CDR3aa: CSVADSSAYSEQYF

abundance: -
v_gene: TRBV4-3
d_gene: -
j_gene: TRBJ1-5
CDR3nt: TGCGCCAGCAGCCAAGAAATCGGGGGGGCTCAGCCCCAGCATTTT
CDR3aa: CASSQEIGGAQPQHF

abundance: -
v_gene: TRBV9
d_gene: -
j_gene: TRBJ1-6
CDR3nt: TGTGCCAGCAGCGTAACAGGCTCGCCCCTCCACTTT
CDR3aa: CASSVTGSPLHF

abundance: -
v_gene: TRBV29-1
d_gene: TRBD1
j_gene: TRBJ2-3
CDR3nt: TGCAGCGTTGAATCTCCGCGGGACAGGGACACAGATACGCAGTATTTT
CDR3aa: CSVESPRDRDTDTQYF

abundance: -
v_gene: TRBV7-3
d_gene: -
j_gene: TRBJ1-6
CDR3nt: TGTGCCAGCAGCTTTTGGGGGCGCGGGATATCCCCCCTCCACTTT
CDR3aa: CASSFWGRGISPLHF

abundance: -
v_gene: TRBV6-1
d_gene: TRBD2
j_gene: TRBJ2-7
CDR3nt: TGTGCCAGCAGTGACTTAATCCGGGGGGGCCGGGGCGAGCAGTACTTC
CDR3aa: CASSDLIRGGRGEQYF

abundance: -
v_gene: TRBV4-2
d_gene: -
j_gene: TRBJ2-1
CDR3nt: TGTGCCAGCAGCCAAATATTGTCCTACAATGAGCAGTTCTTC
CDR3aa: CASSQILSYNEQFF

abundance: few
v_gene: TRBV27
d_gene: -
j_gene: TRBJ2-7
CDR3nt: TGTGCCAGCAGCCGCCAGGGAGTCTACGAGCAGTACTTC
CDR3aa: CASSRQGVYEQYF

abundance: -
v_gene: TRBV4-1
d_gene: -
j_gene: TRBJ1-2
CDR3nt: TGCGCCAGCGGAGACAACTATGGCTACACCTTC
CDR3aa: CASGDNYGYTF

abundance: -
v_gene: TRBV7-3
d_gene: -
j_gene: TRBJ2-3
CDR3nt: TGTGCCAGCAGCCAGGGAGTTCGGGATACGCAGTATTTT
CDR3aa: CASSQGVRDTQYF

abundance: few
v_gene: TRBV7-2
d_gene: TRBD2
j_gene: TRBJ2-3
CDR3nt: TGTGCCAGCAGCCAATGGGGACTAGCGGGAGTTTATTCAGATACGCAGTATTTT
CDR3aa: CASSQWGLAGVYSDTQYF

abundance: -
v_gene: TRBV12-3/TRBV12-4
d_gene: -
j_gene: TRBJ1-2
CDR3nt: TGTGCCAGCAGTTCAGGGTCTAGTGGCTACACCTTC
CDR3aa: CASSSGSSGYTF

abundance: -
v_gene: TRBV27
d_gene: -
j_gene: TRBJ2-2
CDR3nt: TGTGCCAGCAGTCGGTTAAAGGGCCCCAGCGGCACCGGGGAGCTGTTTTTT
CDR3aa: CASSRLKGPSGTGELFF

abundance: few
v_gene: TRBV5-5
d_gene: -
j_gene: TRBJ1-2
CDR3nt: TGTGCCAGCAGCTTGTCGGGGGTCCTTTATGGCTACACCTTC
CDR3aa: CASSLSGVLYGYTF

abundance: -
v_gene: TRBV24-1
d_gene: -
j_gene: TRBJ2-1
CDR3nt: TGTGCCACCAGTGACCTGAGCTCCTACAATGAGCAGTTCTTC
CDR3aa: CATSDLSSYNEQFF

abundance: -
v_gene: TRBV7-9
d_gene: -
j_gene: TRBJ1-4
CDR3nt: TGTGCCAGCAGCCCCGAGCCGTTGAAGGGCGAGGGTGAAAAACTGTTTTTT
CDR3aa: CASSPEPLKGEGEKLFF

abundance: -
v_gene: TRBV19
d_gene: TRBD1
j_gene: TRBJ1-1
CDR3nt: TGTGCCAGTAGTATACAGGGGGTCTACAGTGAAGCTTTCTTT
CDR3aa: CASSIQGVYSEAFF